This T cell receptor (beta chain) was captured by sequencing in a study of monozygotic twins with cystic fibrosis. Broader study findings: Unrelated CF individuals shared fewer identical clonotypes than monozygotic CF twins. In 13 of 16 pairs, V gene usage was closest to the co-twin's. The repertoire was suggested to be naive-dominated, clonality median approximately 0.009.

As for this clone: The antigen is unknown.

This table comes from immunoSEQ multiplex PCR, and its TCRdb copy is limited to in-frame clones, with some not included. The sample consists of 15,000 to 20,000 clones, 91% of them appearing once. This TCR was recovered from a girl between 2 and 10 years old with cystic fibrosis. Material for sequencing was blood.

Here the CDR3 reads CASSFTFYEQYF. Written as DNA, the CDR3 is TGTGCCAGCAGTTTCACTTTCTACGAGCAGTACTTC. This chain connects TRBV28 to TRBJ2-7; D gene unclear. CDR1 is MDHEN, CDR2 SYDVKM, per germline. The CDR3 is 12 residues long. The V end lost 3 bases, the J end lost 3 bases, and 6 bases lay between the germline ends.